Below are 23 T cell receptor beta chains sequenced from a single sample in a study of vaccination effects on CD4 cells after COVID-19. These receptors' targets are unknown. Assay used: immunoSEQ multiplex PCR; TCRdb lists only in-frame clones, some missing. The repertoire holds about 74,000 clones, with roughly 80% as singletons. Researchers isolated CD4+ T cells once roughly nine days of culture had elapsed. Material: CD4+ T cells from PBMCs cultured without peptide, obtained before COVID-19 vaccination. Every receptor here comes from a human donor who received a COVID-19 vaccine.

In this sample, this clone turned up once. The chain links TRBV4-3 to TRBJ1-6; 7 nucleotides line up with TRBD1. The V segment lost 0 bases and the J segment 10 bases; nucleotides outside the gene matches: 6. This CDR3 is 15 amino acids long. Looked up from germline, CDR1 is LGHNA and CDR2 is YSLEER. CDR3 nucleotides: TGCGCCAGCAGCCAAGAAGGGGGGGACAGCTCACCCCTCCACTTT. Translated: CASSQEGGDSSPLHF.

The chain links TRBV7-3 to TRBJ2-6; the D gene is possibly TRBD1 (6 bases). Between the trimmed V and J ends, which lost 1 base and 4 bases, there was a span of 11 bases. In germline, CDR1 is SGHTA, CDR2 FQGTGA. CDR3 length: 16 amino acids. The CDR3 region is CASSLMSGDGANVLTF. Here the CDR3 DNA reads TGTGCCAGCAGCTTAATGTCAGGGGACGGGGCCAACGTCCTGACTTTC. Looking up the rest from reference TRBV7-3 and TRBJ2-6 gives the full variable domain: GAGVSQTPSNKVTEKGKYVELRCDPISGHTALYWYRQSLGQGPEFLIYFQGTGAADDSGLPNDRFFAVRPEGSVSTLKIQRTERGDSAVYLCASSLMSGDGANVLTFGAGSRLTVL.

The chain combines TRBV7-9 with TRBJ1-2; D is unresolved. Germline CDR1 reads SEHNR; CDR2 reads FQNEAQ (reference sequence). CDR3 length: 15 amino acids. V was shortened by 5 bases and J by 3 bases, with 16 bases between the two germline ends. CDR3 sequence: CASSRRTLTYYGYTF. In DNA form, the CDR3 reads TGTGCCAGCAGCCGTCGGACCCTCACTTACTATGGCTACACCTTC.

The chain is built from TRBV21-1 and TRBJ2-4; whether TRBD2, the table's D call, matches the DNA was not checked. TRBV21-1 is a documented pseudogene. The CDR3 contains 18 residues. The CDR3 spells CASSKVFDDAGRKNIQYF. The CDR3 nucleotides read TGTGCCAGCAGCAAAGTGTTTGATGACGCAGGGAGGAAAAACATTCAGTACTTC.

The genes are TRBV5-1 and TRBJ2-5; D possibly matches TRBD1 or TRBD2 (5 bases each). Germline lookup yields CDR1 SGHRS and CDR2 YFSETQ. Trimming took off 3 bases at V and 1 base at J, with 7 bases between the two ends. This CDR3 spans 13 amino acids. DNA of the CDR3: TGCGCCAGCAGCTCCGGGACCCAAGAGACCCAGTACTTC. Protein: CASSSGTQETQYF.

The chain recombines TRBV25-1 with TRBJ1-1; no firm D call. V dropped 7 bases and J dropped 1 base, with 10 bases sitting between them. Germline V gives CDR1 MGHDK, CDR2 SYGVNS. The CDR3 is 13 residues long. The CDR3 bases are TGTGCCAGCACCCTAGCGAGGAACACTGAAGCTTTCTTT. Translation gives CASTLARNTEAFF.

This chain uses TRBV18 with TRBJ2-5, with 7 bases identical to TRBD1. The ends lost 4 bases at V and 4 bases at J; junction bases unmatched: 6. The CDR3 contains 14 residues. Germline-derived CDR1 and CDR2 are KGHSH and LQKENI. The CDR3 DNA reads TGTGCCAGCTCACTTACAGGGGCGGGAGAGACCCAGTACTTC. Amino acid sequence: CASSLTGAGETQYF.

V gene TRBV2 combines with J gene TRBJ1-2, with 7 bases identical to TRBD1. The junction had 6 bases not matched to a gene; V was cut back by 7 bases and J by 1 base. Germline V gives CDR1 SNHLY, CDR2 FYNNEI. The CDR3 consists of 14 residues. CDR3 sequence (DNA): TGTGCCAGCACCCCCCGGGACAGTAACTATGGCTACACCTTC. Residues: CASTPRDSNYGYTF. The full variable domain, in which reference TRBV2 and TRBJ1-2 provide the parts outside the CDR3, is EPEVTQTPSHQVTQMGQEVILRCVPISNHLYFYWYRQILGQKVEFLVSFYNNEISEKSEIFDDQFSVERPDGSNFTLKIRSTKLEDSAMYFCASTPRDSNYGYTFGSGTRLTVV.

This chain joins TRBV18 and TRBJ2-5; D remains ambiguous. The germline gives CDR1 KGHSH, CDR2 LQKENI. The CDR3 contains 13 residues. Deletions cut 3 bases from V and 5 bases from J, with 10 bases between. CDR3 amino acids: CASSPTRRETQYF. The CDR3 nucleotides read TGTGCCAGCTCACCGACCCGTCGGGAGACCCAGTACTTC.

The CDR3 loop reads CASSLAVFGRSGYTF. The CDR3 nucleotides read TGTGCCAGCAGCTTGGCCGTATTCGGGAGGAGCGGCTACACCTTC. The chain has TRBV5-5 and TRBJ1-2, with no clear D. V was clipped by 0 bases and J by 8 bases, with 17 bases between them. The CDR3 contains 15 residues. Germline CDR1 SGHKS, CDR2 YYEKEE (reference sequence).

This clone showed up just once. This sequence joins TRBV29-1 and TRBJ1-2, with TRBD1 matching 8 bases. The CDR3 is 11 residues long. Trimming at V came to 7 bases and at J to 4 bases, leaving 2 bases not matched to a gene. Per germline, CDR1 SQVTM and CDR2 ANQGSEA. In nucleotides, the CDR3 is TGCAGCGGTGGACAGGGCTATGGCTACACCTTC. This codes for CSGGQGYGYTF.

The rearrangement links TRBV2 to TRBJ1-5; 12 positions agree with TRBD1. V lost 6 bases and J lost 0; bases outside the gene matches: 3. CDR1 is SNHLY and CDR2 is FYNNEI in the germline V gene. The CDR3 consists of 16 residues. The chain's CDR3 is CASRGTGGPSNQPQHF. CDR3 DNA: TGTGCCAGCAGGGGGACAGGGGGCCCTAGCAATCAGCCCCAGCATTTT.

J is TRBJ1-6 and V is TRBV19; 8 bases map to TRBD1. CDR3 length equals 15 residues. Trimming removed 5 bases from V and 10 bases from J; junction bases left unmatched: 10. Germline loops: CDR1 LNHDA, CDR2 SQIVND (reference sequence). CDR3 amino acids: CASSGKGQGGSPLHF. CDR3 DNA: TGTGCCAGTAGTGGTAAAGGACAGGGAGGGTCACCCCTCCACTTT.

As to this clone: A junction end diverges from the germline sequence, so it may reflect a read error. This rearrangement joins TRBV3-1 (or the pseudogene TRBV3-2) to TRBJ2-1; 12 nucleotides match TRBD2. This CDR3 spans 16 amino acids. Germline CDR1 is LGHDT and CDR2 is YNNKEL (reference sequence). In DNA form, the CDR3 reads TGTGCCAGCAGCCAACAGTTGGCTAGCGGGGGGGCCTATCGCGTCTTC. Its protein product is CASSQQLASGGAYRVF.

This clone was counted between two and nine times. The CDR3 DNA sequence: TGTGCCAGCAGAAGGTCCGGGGTAGGCGAGCAGTACGTC. Its protein product is CASRRSGVGEQYV. The J gene is TRBJ2-7, the V gene TRBV2; a possible D gene is TRBD2 (5 bases). The CDR3 has 13 amino acids. Germline values: CDR1 SNHLY, CDR2 FYNNEI. The ends were cut back, 6 bases at V and 6 bases at J, with 15 bases in the middle.

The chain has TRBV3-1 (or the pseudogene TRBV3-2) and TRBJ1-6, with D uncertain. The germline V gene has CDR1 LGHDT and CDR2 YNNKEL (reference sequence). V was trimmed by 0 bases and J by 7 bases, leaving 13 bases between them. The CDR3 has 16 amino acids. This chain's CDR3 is CASSQDLQVRNSPLHF. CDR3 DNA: TGTGCCAGCAGCCAAGATCTGCAAGTGAGAAATTCACCCCTCCACTTT.

The CDR3 sequence: CASSASGGTYNEQFF. The CDR3 DNA follows: TGTGCCAGCAGTGCTAGCGGGGGGACCTACAATGAGCAGTTCTTC. This chain uses TRBV9 with TRBJ2-1, with 11 nucleotides matching TRBD2. Germline-derived CDR1 and CDR2 are SGDLS and YYNGEE. The CDR3 loop spans 15 amino acids. Germline trimming cut 5 bases from V and 2 bases from J; bases unmatched to any gene: 3. Looking up the rest from reference TRBV9 and TRBJ2-1 gives the full variable domain: DSGVTQTPKHLITATGQRVTLRCSPRSGDLSVYWYQQSLDQGLQFLIQYYNGEERAKGNILERFSAQQFPDLHSELNLSSLELGDSALYFCASSASGGTYNEQFFGPGTRLTVL.

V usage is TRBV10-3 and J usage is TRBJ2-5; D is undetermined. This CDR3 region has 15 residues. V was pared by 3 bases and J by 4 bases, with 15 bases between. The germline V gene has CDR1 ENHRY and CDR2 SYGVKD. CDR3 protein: CAISDPSAGRETQYF. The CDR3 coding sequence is TGTGCCATCAGTGACCCCTCGGCAGGACGAGAGACCCAGTACTTC.

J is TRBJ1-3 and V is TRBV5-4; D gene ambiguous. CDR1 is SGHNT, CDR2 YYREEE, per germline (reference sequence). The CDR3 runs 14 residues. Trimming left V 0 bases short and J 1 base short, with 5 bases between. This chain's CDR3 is CASSLAKSGNTIYF. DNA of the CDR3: TGTGCCAGCAGCTTGGCTAAGTCTGGAAACACCATATATTTT.

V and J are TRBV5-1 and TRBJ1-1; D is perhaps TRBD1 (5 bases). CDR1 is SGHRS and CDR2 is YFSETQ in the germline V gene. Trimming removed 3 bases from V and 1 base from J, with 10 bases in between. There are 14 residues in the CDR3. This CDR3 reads CASSSGRANTEAFF. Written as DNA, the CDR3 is TGCGCCAGCAGCTCGGGACGGGCGAACACTGAAGCTTTCTTT.

For the CDR3, the DNA is TGTGCCAGCAGCTTACAGGGCACCTACGAGCAGTACGTC. Encoded protein: CASSLQGTYEQYV. The rearrangement links TRBV6-2 or TRBV6-3 to TRBJ2-7, with D perhaps matching TRBD1 (6 bases). Deletions cut 6 bases from V and 2 bases from J, with 11 bases between. CDR3 length equals 13 residues. Germline V gene sequence: CDR1 MNHEY, CDR2 SVGEGT.

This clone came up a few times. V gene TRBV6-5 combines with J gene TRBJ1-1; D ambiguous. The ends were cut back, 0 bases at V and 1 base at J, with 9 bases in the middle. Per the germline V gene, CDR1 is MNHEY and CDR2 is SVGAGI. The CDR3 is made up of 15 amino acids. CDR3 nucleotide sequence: TGTGCCAGCAGTTACTCCTATGTAACGAACACTGAAGCTTTCTTT. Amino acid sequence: CASSYSYVTNTEAFF.

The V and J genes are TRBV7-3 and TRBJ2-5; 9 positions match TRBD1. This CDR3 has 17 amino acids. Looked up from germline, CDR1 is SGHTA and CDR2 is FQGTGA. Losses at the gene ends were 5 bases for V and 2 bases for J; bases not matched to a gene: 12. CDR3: CASSLGWPGQGQETQYF. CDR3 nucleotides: TGTGCCAGCAGCCTCGGATGGCCGGGACAGGGACAAGAGACCCAGTACTTC.